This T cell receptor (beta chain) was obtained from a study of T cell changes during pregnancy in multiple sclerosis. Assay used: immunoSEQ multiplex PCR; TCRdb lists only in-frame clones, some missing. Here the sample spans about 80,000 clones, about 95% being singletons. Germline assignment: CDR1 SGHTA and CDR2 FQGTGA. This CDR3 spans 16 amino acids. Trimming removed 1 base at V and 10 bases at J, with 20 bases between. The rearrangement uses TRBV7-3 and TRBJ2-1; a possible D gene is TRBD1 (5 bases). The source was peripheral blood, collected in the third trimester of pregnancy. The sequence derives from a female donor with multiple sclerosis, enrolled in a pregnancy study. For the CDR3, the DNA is TGTGCCAGCAGCTTAAACTATGCTAGTCCCTACAGGGAGCAGTTCTTC. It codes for CASSLNYASPYREQFF.